This paragraph covers one T cell receptor beta chain sequence. Its antigen remains unknown. Clones were read by immunoSEQ multiplex PCR, and TCRdb kept only the in-frame ones, dropping some. This repertoire shows 62,000 or so clones, roughly nine tenths found once; its top ten account for 1.7%. This sample is drawn from a study of graft-versus-host responses after intestinal transplantation. Study results and limitations: Detection of GvH clones occurred in recipient marrow, and some had their first appearance in ileum or blood.

The CDR3 totals 13 residues. Trimming took 3 bases from V and 2 from J, leaving 7 bases between them. Germline V CDR1 and CDR2: MGHDK, SYGVNS. The sequence derives from a human donor who was the organ donor for an intestinal transplant. Here the sequenced sample was unstimulated CD8+ T cells sorted from spleen or lymph node cells, taken before transplant. This chain uses TRBV25-1 with TRBJ1-2; TRBD1 is a possible D gene (5 bases). CDR3 sequence (DNA): TGTGCCAGCAGTGATAGGGGAAACTATGGCTACACCTTC. Protein sequence: CASSDRGNYGYTF.